Listed below are T cell receptor beta chains from one sample, sequenced in a study of blood T cell repertoires in COVID-19. Some clones are missing from TCRdb's copy, which holds only in-frame ones; the method was immunoSEQ multiplex PCR. This sample carries 96,000 or so clones, roughly 90% of them seen once, and the ten largest clones take about 3%. The source material was peripheral blood. Receptor source: a woman of 80 years or more with acute or convalescent COVID-19. The CDR3 runs from the conserved cysteine through the conserved F or W. Fields, in order: V gene, D gene, J gene, clone size, CDR3 protein, CDR3 DNA. D genes are given only for firm matches. Not every row has a clone size; where given, it reads once, few, many or a size class.

V: TRBV9; D: NA; J: TRBJ2-3; size: NA; CDR3: CASSVDSYTDTQYF; DNA: TGTGCCAGCAGCGTAGACAGTTACACAGATACGCAGTATTTT
V: TRBV7-9; D: TRBD1; J: TRBJ1-3; size: NA; CDR3: CASSLDRALIGNTIYF; DNA: TGTGCCAGCAGCTTGGACAGGGCATTAATTGGAAACACCATATATTTT
V: TRBV6-5; D: NA; J: TRBJ2-3; size: NA; CDR3: CASSYFGSTDTQYF; DNA: TGTGCCAGCAGTTATTTCGGGAGCACAGATACGCAGTATTTT
V: TRBV7-6; D: NA; J: TRBJ1-3; size: NA; CDR3: CASSRTVTGNTIYF; DNA: TGTGCCAGCAGCCGGACAGTAACTGGAAACACCATATATTTT
V: TRBV3-1/TRBV3-2; D: NA; J: TRBJ2-1; size: NA; CDR3: CASSFGTVYNEQFF; DNA: TGTGCCAGCAGCTTCGGGACTGTATACAATGAGCAGTTCTTC
V: TRBV1; D: NA; J: TRBJ2-1; size: NA; CDR3: CTSSQDRLGGGEQFF; DNA: TGCACCAGCAGCCAAGATAGATTAGGGGGCGGTGAGCAGTTCTTC
V: TRBV4-2; D: TRBD2; J: TRBJ2-5; size: few; CDR3: CASSQGQDSGRTYQETQYF; DNA: TGTGCCAGCAGCCAAGGCCAGGATAGCGGGCGAACGTACCAAGAGACCCAGTACTTC
V: TRBV29-1; D: TRBD1; J: TRBJ1-1; size: NA; CDR3: CSIRDRGMNTEAFF; DNA: TGCAGCATCCGGGACAGGGGCATGAACACTGAAGCTTTCTTT
V: TRBV5-1; D: NA; J: TRBJ1-1; size: NA; CDR3: CASSLPSNTEAFF; DNA: TGCGCCAGCAGCCTTCCTTCGAACACTGAAGCTTTCTTT
V: TRBV29-1; D: TRBD1; J: TRBJ1-2; size: NA; CDR3: CSVVGTGAYGYTF; DNA: TGCAGCGTTGTGGGGACAGGGGCATATGGCTACACCTTC
V: TRBV5-4; D: NA; J: TRBJ1-3; size: NA; CDR3: CASSLGPAEGNTIYF; DNA: TGTGCCAGCAGCTTGGGGCCCGCGGAGGGAAACACCATATATTTT
V: TRBV19; D: NA; J: TRBJ2-1; size: NA; CDR3: CASSVAVTYNEQFF; DNA: TGTGCCAGTAGTGTAGCGGTGACCTACAATGAGCAGTTCTTC
V: TRBV5-5; D: NA; J: TRBJ1-3; size: NA; CDR3: CASSLGGSGNTIYF; DNA: TGTGCCAGCAGCCTCGGGGGCTCTGGAAACACCATATATTTT
V: TRBV21-1; D: NA; J: TRBJ1-1; size: NA; CDR3: CASSPRPAAAEAFF; DNA: TGTGCCAGCAGCCCCCGGCCCGCGGCCGCTGAAGCTTTCTTT
V: TRBV12-5; D: TRBD2; J: TRBJ2-2; size: NA; CDR3: CASGLVRLGVGLAGPTGELFF; DNA: TGTGCTAGTGGTTTGGTACGATTGGGGGTGGGACTAGCGGGGCCCACCGGGGAGCTGTTTTTT
V: TRBV30; D: NA; J: TRBJ1-6; size: NA; CDR3: CAWSVLAGSNSPLHF; DNA: TGTGCCTGGAGTGTACTGGCAGGGTCAAATTCACCCCTCCACTTT
V: TRBV28; D: TRBD2; J: TRBJ2-7; size: NA; CDR3: CASSNIAGASREQYF; DNA: TGTGCCAGCAGTAACATAGCGGGAGCTTCGAGGGAGCAGTACTTC
V: TRBV2; D: NA; J: TRBJ2-3; size: NA; CDR3: CASKQSTDTQYF; DNA: TGTGCCAGTAAACAGAGCACAGATACGCAGTATTTT
V: TRBV30; D: NA; J: TRBJ2-5; size: NA; CDR3: CAWSVLLWRETQYF; DNA: TGTGCCTGGAGTGTACTCCTTTGGCGGGAGACCCAGTACTTC
V: TRBV30; D: TRBD1; J: TRBJ1-6; size: few; CDR3: CAWGTVYNSPLHF; DNA: TGTGCCTGGGGGACAGTGTATAATTCACCCCTCCACTTT
V: TRBV6-2/TRBV6-3; D: TRBD2; J: TRBJ2-5; size: NA; CDR3: CASSYGVPSGLLETQYF; DNA: TGTGCCAGCAGTTACGGGGTGCCTAGCGGGTTGTTGGAGACCCAGTACTTC
V: TRBV15; D: TRBD1; J: TRBJ1-6; size: NA; CDR3: CATSRQGGGNSPLHF; DNA: TGTGCCACCAGCAGGCAGGGGGGCGGTAATTCACCCCTCCACTTT
V: TRBV28; D: NA; J: TRBJ2-1; size: NA; CDR3: CASSFPGAGEDEQFF; DNA: TGTGCCAGCAGTTTCCCGGGAGCGGGTGAAGATGAGCAGTTCTTC
V: TRBV7-2; D: TRBD1; J: TRBJ2-7; size: NA; CDR3: CASSLAPGQGIYEQYF; DNA: TGTGCCAGCAGCCTCGCCCCGGGACAGGGAATTTACGAGCAGTACTTC
V: TRBV7-3; D: TRBD1; J: TRBJ1-2; size: NA; CDR3: CASSLRTGDGYTF; DNA: TGTGCCAGCAGCCTAAGGACAGGGGATGGCTACACCTTC
V: TRBV7-2; D: NA; J: TRBJ1-1; size: NA; CDR3: CASSFGGFAEAFF; DNA: TGTGCCAGCAGCTTCGGGGGGTTTGCTGAAGCTTTCTTT
V: TRBV20-1; D: TRBD1; J: TRBJ1-4; size: NA; CDR3: CSASPGRGNEKLFF; DNA: TGCAGTGCTAGTCCCGGCAGGGGGAATGAAAAACTGTTTTTT